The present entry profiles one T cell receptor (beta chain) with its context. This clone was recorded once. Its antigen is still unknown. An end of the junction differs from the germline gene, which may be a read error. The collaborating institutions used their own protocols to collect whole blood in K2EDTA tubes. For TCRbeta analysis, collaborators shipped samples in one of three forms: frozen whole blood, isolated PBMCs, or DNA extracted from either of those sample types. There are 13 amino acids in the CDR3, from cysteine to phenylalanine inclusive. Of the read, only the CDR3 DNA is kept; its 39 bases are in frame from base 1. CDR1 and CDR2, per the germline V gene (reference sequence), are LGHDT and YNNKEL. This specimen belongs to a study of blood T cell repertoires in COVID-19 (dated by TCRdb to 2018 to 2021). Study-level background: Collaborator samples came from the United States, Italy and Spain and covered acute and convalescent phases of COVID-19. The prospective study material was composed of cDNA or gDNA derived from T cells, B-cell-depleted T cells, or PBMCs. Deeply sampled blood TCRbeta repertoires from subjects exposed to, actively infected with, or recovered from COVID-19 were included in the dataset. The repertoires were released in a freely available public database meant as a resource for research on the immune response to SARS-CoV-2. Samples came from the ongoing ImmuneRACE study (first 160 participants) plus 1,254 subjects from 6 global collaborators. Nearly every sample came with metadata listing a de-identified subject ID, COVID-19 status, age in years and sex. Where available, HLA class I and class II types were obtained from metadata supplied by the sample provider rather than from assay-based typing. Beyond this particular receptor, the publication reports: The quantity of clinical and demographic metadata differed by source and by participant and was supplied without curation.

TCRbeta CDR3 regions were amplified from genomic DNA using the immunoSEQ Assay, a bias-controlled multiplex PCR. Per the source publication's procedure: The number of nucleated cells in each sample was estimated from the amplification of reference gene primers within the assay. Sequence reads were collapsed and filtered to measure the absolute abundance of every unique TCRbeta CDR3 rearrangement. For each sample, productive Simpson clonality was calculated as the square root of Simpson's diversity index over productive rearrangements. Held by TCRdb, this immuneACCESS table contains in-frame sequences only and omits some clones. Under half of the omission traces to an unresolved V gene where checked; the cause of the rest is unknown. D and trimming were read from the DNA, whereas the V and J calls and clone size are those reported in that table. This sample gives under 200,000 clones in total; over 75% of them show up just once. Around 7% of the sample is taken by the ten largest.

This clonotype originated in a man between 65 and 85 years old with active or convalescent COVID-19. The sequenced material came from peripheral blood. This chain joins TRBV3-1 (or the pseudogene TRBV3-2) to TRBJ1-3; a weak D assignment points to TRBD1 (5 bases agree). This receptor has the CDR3 CASSQEQGMSPSF. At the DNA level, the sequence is TGTGCCAGCAGCCAAGAGCAGGGAATGAGCCCTTCATTT.